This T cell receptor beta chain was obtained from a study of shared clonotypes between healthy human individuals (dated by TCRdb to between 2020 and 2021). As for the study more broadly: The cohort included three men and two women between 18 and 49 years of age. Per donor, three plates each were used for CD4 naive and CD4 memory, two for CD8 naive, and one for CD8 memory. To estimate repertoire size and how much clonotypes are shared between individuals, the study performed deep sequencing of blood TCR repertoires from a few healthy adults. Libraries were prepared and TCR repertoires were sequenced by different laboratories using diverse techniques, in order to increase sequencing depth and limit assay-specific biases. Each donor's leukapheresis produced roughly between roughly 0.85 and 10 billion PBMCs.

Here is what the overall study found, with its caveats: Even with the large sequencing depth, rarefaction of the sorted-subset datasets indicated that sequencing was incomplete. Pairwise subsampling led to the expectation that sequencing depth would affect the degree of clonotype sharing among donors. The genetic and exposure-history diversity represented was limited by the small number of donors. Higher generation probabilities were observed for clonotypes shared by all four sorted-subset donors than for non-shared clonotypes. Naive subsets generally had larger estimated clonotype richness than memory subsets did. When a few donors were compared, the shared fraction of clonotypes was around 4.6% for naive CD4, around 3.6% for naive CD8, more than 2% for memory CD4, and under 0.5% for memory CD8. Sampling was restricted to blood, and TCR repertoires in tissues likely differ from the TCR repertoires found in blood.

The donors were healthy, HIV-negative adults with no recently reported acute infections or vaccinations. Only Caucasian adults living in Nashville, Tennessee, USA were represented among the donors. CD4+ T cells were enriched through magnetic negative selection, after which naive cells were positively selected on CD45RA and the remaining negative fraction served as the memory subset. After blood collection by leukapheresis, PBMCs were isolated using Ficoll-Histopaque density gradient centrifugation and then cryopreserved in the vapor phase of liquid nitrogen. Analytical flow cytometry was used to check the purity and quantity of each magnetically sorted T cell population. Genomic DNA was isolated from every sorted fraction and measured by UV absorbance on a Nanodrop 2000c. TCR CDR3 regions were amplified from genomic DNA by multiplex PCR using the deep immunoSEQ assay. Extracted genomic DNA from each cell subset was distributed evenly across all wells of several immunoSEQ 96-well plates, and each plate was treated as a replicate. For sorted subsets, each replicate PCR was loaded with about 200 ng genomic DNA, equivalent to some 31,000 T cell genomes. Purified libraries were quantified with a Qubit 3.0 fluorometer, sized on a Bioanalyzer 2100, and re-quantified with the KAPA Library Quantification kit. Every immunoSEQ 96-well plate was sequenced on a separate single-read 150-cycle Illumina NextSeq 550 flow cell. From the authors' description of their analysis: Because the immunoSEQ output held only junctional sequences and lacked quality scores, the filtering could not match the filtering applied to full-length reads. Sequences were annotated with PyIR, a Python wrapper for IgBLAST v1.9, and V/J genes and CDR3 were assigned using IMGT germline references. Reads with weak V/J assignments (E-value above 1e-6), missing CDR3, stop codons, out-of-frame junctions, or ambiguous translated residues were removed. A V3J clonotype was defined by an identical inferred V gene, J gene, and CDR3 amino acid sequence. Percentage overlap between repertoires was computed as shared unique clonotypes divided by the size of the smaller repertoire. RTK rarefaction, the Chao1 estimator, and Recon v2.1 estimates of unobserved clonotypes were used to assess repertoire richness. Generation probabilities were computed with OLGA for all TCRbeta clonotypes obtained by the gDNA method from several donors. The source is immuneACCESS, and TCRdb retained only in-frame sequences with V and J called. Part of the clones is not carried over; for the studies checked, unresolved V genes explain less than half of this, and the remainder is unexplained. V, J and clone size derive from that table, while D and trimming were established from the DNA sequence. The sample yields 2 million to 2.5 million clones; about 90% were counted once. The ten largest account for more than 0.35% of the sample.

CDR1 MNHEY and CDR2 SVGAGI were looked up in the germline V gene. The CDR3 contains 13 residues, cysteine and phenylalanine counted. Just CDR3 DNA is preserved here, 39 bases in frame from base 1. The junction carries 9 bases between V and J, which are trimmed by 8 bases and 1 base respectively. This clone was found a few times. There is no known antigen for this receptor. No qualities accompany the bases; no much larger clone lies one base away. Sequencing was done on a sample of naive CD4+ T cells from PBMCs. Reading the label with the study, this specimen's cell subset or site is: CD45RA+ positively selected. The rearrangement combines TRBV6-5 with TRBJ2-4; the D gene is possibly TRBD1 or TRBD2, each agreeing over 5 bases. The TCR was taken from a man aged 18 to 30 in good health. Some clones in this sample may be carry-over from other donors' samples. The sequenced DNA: TGTGCCAGCGTGGGGGTGGCCAAAAACATTCAGTACTTC. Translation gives CASVGVAKNIQYF.